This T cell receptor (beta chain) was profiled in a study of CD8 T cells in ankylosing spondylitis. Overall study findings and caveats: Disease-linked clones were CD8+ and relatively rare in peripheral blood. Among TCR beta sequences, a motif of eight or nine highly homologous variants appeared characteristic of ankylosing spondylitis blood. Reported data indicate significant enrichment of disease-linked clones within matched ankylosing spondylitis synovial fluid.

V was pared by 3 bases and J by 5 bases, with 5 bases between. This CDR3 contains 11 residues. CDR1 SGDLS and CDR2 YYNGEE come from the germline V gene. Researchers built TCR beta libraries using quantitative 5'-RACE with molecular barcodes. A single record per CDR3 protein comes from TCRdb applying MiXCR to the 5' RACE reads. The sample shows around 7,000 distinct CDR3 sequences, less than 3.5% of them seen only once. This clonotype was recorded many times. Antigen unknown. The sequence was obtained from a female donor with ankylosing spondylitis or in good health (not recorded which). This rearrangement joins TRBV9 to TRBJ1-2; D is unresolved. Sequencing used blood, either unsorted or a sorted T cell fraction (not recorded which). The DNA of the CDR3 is TGTGCCAGCAGCGGAGGGTATGGCTACACCTTC. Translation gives CASSGGYGYTF.